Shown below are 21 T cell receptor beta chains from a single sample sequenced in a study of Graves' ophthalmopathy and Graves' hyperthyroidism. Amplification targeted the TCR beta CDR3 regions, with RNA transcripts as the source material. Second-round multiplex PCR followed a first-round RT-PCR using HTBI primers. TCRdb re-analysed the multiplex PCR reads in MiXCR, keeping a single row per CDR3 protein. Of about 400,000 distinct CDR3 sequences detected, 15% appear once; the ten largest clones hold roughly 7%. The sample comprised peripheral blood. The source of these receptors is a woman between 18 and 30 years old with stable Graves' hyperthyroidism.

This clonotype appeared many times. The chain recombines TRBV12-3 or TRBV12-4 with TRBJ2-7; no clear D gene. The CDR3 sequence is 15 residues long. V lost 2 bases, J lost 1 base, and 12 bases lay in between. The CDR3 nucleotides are TGTGCCAGCAGTTTAAGGTACGGAGCGTCCTACGAGCAGTACTTC. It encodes CASSLRYGASYEQYF.

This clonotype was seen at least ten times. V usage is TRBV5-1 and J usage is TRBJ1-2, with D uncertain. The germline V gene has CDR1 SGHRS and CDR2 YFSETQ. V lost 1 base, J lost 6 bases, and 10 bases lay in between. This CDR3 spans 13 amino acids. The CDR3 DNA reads TGCGCCAGCAGCTTGATTGCTAAGGATGGCTACACCTTC. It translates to CASSLIAKDGYTF.

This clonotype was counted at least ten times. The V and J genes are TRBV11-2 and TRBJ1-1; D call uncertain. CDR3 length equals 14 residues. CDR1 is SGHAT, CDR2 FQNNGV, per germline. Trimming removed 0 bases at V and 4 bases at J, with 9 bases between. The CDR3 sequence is CASSLDPVITEAFF. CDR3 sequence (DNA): TGTGCCAGCAGCTTAGATCCCGTGATCACTGAAGCTTTCTTT.

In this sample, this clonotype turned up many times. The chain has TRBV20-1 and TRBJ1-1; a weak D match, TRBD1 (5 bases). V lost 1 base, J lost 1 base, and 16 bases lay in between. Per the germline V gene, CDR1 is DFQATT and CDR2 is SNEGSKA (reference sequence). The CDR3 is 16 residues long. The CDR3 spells CSARAPGADQNTEAFF. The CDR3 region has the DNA TGCAGTGCTAGAGCGCCCGGGGCAGATCAGAACACTGAAGCTTTCTTT.

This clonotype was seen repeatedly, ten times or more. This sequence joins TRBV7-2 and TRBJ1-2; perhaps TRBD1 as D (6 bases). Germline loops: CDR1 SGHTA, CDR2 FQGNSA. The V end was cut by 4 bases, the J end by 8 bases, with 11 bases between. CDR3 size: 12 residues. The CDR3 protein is CASSWGAGGYTF. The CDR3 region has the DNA TGTGCCAGCAGCTGGGGGGCAGGGGGCTACACCTTC.

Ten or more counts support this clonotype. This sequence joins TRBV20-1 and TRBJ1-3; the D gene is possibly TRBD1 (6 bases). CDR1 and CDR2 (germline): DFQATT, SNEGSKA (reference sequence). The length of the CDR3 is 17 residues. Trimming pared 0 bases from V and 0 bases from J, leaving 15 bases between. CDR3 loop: CSAREPTGSISGNTIYF. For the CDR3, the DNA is TGCAGTGCTAGAGAACCGACAGGATCCATCTCTGGAAACACCATATATTTT.

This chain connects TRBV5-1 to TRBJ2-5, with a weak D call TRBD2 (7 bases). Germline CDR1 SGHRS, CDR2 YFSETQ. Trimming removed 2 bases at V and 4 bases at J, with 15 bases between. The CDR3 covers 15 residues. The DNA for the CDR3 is TGCGCCAGCAGCTTTACAGGGAGGGTAGGAGAGACCCAGTACTTC. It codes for CASSFTGRVGETQYF.

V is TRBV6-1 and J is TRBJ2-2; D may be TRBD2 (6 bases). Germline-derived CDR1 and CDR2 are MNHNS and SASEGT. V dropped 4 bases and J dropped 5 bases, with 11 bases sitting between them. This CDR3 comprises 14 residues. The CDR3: CASSGRAKTGELFF. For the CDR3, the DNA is TGTGCCAGCAGTGGGAGGGCAAAGACCGGGGAGCTGTTTTTT.

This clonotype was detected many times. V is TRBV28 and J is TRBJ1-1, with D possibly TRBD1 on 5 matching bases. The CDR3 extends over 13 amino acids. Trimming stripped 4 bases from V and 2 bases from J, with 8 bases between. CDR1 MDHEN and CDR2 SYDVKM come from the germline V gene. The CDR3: CASSSDSNTEAFF. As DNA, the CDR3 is TGTGCCAGCAGTTCCGACAGCAACACTGAAGCTTTCTTT.

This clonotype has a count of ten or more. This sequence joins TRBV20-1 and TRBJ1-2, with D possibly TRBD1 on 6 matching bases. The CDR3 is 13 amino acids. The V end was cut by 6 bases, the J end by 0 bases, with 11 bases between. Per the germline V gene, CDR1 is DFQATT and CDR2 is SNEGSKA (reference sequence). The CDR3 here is CSAPGATNYGYTF. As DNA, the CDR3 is TGCAGTGCCCCGGGGGCCACTAACTATGGCTACACCTTC.

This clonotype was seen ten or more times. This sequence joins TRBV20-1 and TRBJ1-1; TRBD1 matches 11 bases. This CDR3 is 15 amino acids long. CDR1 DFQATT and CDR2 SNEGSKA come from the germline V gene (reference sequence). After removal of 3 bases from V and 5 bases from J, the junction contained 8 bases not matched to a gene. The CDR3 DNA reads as TGCAGTGCTAGCGGACAGGGGGCGCAAGGGACTGAAGCTTTCTTT. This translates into CSASGQGAQGTEAFF.

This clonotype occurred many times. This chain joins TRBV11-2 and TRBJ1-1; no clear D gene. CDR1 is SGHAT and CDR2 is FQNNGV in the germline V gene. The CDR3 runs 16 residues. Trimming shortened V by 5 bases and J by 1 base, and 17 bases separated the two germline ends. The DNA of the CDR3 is TGTGCCAGCAGCATACCACGGGGTATCACGAACACTGAAGCTTTCTTT. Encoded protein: CASSIPRGITNTEAFF. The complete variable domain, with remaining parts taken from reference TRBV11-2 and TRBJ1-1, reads EAGVAQSPRYKIIEKRQSVAFWCNPISGHATLYWYQQILGQGPKLLIQFQNNGVVDDSQLPKDRFSAERLKGVDSTLKIQPAKLEDSAVYLCASSIPRGITNTEAFFGQGTRLTVV.

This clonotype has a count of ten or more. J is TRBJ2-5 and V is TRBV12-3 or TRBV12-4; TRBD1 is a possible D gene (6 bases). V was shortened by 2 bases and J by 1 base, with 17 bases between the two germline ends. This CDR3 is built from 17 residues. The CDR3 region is CASSLPRAGEPQETQYF. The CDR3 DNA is TGTGCCAGCAGTTTACCGAGGGCAGGGGAGCCCCAAGAGACCCAGTACTTC.

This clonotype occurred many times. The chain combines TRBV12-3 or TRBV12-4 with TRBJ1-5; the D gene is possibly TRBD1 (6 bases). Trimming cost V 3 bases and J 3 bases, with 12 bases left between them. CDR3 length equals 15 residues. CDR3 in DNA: TGTGCCAGCAGTTTTGTAACAGGGCCCAATCAGCCCCAGCATTTT. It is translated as CASSFVTGPNQPQHF.

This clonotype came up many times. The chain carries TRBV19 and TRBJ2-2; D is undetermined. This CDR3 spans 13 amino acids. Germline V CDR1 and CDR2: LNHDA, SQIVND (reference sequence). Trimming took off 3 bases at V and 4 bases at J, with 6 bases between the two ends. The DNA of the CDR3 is TGTGCCAGTAGTATCGATCCCACCGGGGAGCTGTTTTTT. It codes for CASSIDPTGELFF.

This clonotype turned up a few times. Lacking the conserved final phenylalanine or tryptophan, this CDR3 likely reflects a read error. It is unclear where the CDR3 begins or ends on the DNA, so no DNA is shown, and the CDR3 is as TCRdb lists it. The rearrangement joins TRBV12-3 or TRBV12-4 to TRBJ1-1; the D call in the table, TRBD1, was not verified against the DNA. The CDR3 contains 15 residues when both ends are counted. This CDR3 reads CASSQTGTLNTEACL.

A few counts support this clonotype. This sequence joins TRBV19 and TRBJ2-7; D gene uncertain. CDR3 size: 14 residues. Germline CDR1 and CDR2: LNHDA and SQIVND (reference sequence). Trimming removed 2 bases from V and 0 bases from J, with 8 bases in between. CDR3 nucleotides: TGTGCCAGTAGTATAACGGAAAGCTCCTACGAGCAGTACTTC. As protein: CASSITESSYEQYF. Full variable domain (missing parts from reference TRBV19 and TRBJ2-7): DGGITQSPKYLFRKEGQNVTLSCEQNLNHDAMYWYRQDPGQGLRLIYYSQIVNDFQKGDIAEGYSVSREKKESFPLTVTSAQKNPTAFYLCASSITESSYEQYFGPGTRLTVT.

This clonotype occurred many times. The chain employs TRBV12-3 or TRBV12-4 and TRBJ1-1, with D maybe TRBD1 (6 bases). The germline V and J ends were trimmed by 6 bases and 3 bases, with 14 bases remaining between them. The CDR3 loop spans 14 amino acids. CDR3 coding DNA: TGTGCCAGCAGCCATGGGGGCTGGGACACTGAAGCTTTCTTT. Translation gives CASSHGGWDTEAFF.

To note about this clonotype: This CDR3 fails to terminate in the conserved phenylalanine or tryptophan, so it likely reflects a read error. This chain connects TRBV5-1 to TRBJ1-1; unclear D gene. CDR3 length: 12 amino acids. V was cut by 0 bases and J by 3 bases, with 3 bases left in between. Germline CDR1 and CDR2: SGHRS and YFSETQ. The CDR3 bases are TGCGCCAGCAGCTTGGGATACACTGAAGCTTTCTCT. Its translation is CASSLGYTEAFS.

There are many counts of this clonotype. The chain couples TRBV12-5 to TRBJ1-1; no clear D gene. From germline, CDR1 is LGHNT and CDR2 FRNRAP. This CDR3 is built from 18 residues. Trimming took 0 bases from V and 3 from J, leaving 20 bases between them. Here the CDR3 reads CASGLVRKSRLGDTEAFF. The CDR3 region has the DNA TGTGCTAGTGGTTTGGTACGTAAGAGCCGTTTAGGTGACACTGAAGCTTTCTTT.

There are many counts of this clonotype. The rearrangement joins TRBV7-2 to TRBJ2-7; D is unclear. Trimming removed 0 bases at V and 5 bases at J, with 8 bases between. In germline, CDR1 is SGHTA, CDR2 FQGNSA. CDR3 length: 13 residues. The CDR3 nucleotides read TGTGCCAGCAGCTTAGCGCTCAAGGACGAGCAGTACTTC. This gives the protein CASSLALKDEQYF. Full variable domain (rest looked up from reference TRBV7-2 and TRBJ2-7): GAGVSQSPSNKVTEKGKDVELRCDPISGHTALYWYRQSLGQGLEFLIYFQGNSAPDKSGLPSDRFSAERTGGSVSTLTIQRTQQEDSAVYLCASSLALKDEQYFGPGTRLTVT.